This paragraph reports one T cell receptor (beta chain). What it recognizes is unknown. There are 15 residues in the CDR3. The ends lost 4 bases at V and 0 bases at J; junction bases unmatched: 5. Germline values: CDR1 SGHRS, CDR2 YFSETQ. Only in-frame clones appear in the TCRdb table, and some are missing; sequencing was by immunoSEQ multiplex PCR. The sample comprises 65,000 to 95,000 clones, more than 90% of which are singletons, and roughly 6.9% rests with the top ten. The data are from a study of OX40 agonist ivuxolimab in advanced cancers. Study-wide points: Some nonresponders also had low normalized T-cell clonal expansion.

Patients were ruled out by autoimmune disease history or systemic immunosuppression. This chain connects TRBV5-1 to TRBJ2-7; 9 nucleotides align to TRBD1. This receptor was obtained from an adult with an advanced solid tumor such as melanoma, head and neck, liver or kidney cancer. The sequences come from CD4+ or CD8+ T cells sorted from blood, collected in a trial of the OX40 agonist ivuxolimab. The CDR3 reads CASSKDRGSSYEQYF. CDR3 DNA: TGCGCCAGCAGCAAGGACAGGGGTAGCTCCTACGAGCAGTACTTC.